Shown below are 10 T cell receptor beta chains from a single sample sequenced in a study of T-cell memory formation after mild COVID-19. Each CDR3 protein gets one entry after TCRdb re-called the 5' RACE reads with MiXCR. The sample lists around 390,000 distinct CDR3 sequences; around a sixth were seen once. The sample was PBMCs or a T cell subset sorted from them (not recorded which). The receptors were sampled from a man aged 18-30 years who had mild COVID-19 (a few samples of this study predate the infection). Cell type and time point are not known.

CDR3 in DNA: TGTGCCAGCAGTTTATCGATCAGGGGCGGCGGGGAGCTGTTTTTT. It translates to CASSLSIRGGGELFF. The V gene is TRBV27, the J gene TRBJ2-2; weak D call: TRBD1 (6 bases). Germline V gene data show CDR1 as MNHEY and CDR2 as SMNVEV (reference sequence). CDR3 length equals 15 residues. V lost 0 bases and J 7 bases, leaving 12 bases between the germline ends.

V gene TRBV30 combines with J gene TRBJ1-6; 8 bases map to TRBD1. J gave up 8 bases and V 6 bases, and 15 bases lay outside the gene matches. CDR3 length: 16 amino acids. Germline CDR1 is GTSNPN and CDR2 is SVGIG (reference sequence). Written as DNA, the CDR3 is TGTGCCTGTAATCCACAGGGGGTTTCGTTCGATTCACCCCTCCACTTT. Amino acid sequence: CACNPQGVSFDSPLHF.

This clonotype was seen a handful of times. The chain has TRBV7-6 and TRBJ2-3, with 16 bases matching TRBD2. CDR1 is SGHVS, CDR2 FNYEAQ, per germline. Germline trimming cut 5 bases from V and 5 bases from J; bases unmatched to any gene: 10. This CDR3 is 18 amino acids long. CDR3 loop: CASSPGTSGGAWIDTQYF. The CDR3 coding sequence is TGTGCCAGCAGCCCGGGGACTAGCGGGGGGGCCTGGATAGATACGCAGTATTTT.

The chain couples TRBV7-2 to TRBJ2-1; 10 bases are shared with TRBD2. With 2 bases clipped from V and 5 bases from J, the junction kept 3 bases outside the gene matches. The CDR3 sequence is 15 residues long. CDR1 and CDR2 from the germline V gene are SGHTA and FQGNSA. The CDR3, as DNA: TGTGCCAGCAGCTTACGAAGCGGGGGGGACAATGAGCAGTTCTTC. Translated, it gives CASSLRSGGDNEQFF.

This clonotype was counted between two and nine times. This sequence joins TRBV28 and TRBJ1-4; D is undetermined. The CDR3 has 14 residues. Looked up from germline, CDR1 is MDHEN and CDR2 is SYDVKM. Between the trimmed V and J ends, which lost 3 bases and 4 bases, there was a span of 9 bases. DNA for the CDR3: TGTGCCAGCAGTTTGGTTAGTCATAATGAAAAACTGTTTTTT. This gives the protein CASSLVSHNEKLFF.

In this sample, this clonotype turned up a few times. The chain has TRBV6-5 and TRBJ1-2; 7 nucleotides match TRBD1. Per the germline V gene, CDR1 is MNHEY and CDR2 is SVGAGI. J lost 3 bases, V lost 7 bases, and 8 bases had no gene match. The CDR3 sequence is 14 residues long. CDR3 sequence reads: CASTRDSTYYGYTF. Here the CDR3 DNA reads TGTGCCAGCACGAGGGACAGTACCTACTATGGCTACACCTTC.

There are a few counts of this clonotype. The chain is built from TRBV5-1 and TRBJ2-2; no definite D call. V was pared by 5 bases and J by 1 base, with 12 bases between. The CDR3 has 15 residues. Germline V gene sequence: CDR1 SGHRS, CDR2 YFSETQ. This CDR3 reads CASSKPERNTGELFF. The CDR3 nucleotides are TGCGCCAGCAGTAAGCCGGAGCGGAACACCGGGGAGCTGTTTTTT.

The CDR3 is CASSLISGGEQFF. The CDR3 DNA reads TGTGCCAGCAGCTTAATTAGCGGAGGAGAGCAGTTCTTC. The chain employs TRBV7-2 and TRBJ2-1, with a tentative D call TRBD2 (6 bases). The CDR3 covers 13 residues. V lost 2 bases, J lost 10 bases, and 12 bases lay in between. The germline V gene encodes CDR1 SGHTA and CDR2 FQGNSA. Complete variable domain (other parts from reference TRBV7-2 and TRBJ2-1): GAGVSQSPSNKVTEKGKDVELRCDPISGHTALYWYRQSLGQGLEFLIYFQGNSAPDKSGLPSDRFSAERTGGSVSTLTIQRTQQEDSAVYLCASSLISGGEQFFGPGTRLTVL.

This clonotype was seen ten or more times. This rearrangement joins TRBV20-1 to TRBJ2-7, with D possibly called TRBD1 or TRBD2 (7 bases each). Germline V gene sequence: CDR1 DFQATT, CDR2 SNEGSKA (reference sequence). V was pared by 6 bases and J by 3 bases, with 18 bases between. The CDR3 is made up of 14 amino acids. CDR3 protein: CSAARQGGSYEQYF. The CDR3 DNA follows: TGCAGTGCCGCCCGACAGGGCGGGAGCTACGAGCAGTACTTC.

The chain is built from TRBV6-2 or TRBV6-3 and TRBJ2-3, with 10 bases identical to TRBD2. Per the germline V gene, CDR1 is MNHEY and CDR2 is SVGEGT. This CDR3 has 18 amino acids. The trim removed 6 bases at V and 1 base at J, leaving 13 bases unmatched. The CDR3 sequence is CASSYGQRGGPRTDTQYF. Written as DNA, the CDR3 is TGTGCCAGCAGCTATGGCCAGCGGGGGGGCCCTCGCACAGATACGCAGTATTTT.